The 28 T cell receptor beta chains below come from one sample, sequenced in a study of identical twins. TCRdb independently ran MiXCR on the 5' RACE reads; one entry per CDR3 protein. Of 420,000 or so distinct CDR3 sequences listed, approximately 17% are singletons. Sequencing was carried out using naive T cells sorted from blood. These receptors originate from a man aged 45-65 years in good health.

This clonotype has a single count. The chain uses TRBV5-1 and TRBJ2-1, with D possibly matching TRBD1 (5 bases). Germline CDR1 and CDR2: SGHRS and YFSETQ. The germline V and J ends were trimmed by 1 base and 5 bases, with 10 bases remaining between them. CDR3 length: 14 residues. For the CDR3, the DNA is TGCGCCAGCAGCTTGACAGGAATAGACAATGAGCAGTTCTTC. Protein product: CASSLTGIDNEQFF.

V gene TRBV9 combines with J gene TRBJ2-7; TRBD2 aligns across 7 bases. CDR1 SGDLS and CDR2 YYNGEE come from the germline V gene. Trimming at V came to 2 bases and at J to 3 bases, leaving 11 bases not matched to a gene. The CDR3 has 16 amino acids. CDR3 DNA: TGTGCCAGCAGCGTCGGTGGCGGGAGCACCCTCTACGAGCAGTACTTC. It translates to CASSVGGGSTLYEQYF.

This clonotype was detected only a few times. J is TRBJ1-6 and V is TRBV5-4; D remains ambiguous. The germline gives CDR1 SGHNT, CDR2 YYREEE (reference sequence). This CDR3 comprises 14 residues. V was cut by 4 bases and J by 7 bases, with 12 bases left in between. Here the CDR3 reads CASSPEVSNSPLHF. In nucleotides, the CDR3 is TGTGCCAGCAGCCCCGAGGTCTCCAATTCACCCCTCCACTTT. The variable domain in full, with the rest retrieved from reference TRBV5-4 and TRBJ1-6, is ETGVTQSPTHLIKTRGQQVTLRCSSQSGHNTVSWYQQALGQGPQFIFQYYREEENGRGNFPPRFSGLQFPNYSSELNVNALELDDSALYLCASSPEVSNSPLHFGNGTRLTVT.

This chain uses TRBV4-1 with TRBJ2-4; D not certain. Germline values: CDR1 MGHRA, CDR2 YSYEKL. CDR3 length: 19 amino acids. Trimming cost V 1 base and J 1 base, with 20 bases left between them. For the CDR3, the DNA is TGCGCCAGCAGCCAAGGCCCCTCTGGTGCAGGATTTGCCAAAAACATTCAGTACTTC. It codes for CASSQGPSGAGFAKNIQYF.

The chain couples TRBV27 to TRBJ2-3; D is uncertain. The CDR3 runs to 13 residues. The germline V gene encodes CDR1 MNHEY and CDR2 SMNVEV (reference sequence). V was pared by 3 bases and J by 6 bases, with 10 bases between. CDR3 DNA: TGTGCCAGCAGTTTCAACATCTGGGATACGCAGTATTTT. Translation gives CASSFNIWDTQYF.

The chain's CDR3 is CASRTGVYEQYF. The CDR3 nucleotides are TGTGCCAGCAGGACAGGGGTGTACGAGCAGTACTTC. The rearrangement joins TRBV5-6 to TRBJ2-7; the match to TRBD1 covers 8 bases. With V trimmed by 5 bases and J by 4 bases, 2 bases remained unmatched. The CDR3 is 12 amino acids. Germline V CDR1 and CDR2: SGHDT, YYEEEE.

The chain uses TRBV11-2 and TRBJ2-3; a possible D gene is TRBD1 (5 bases). Germline CDR1 is SGHAT and CDR2 is FQNNGV. This CDR3 spans 15 amino acids. Trimming took 4 bases from V and 2 from J, leaving 13 bases between them. The CDR3 sequence: CASSSVKGHTDTQYF. CDR3 nucleotides: TGTGCCAGCAGCTCCGTAAAGGGGCACACAGATACGCAGTATTTT.

This clonotype was seen a few times. V is TRBV29-1 and J is TRBJ2-1, with no clear D. This CDR3 comprises 15 residues. Germline assignment: CDR1 SQVTM and CDR2 ANQGSEA. V shed 6 bases and J shed 2 bases, with 17 bases lying between them. The CDR3 DNA reads as TGCAGCGTCGAGCTCTTGCTGTCTACCTACAATGAGCAGTTCTTC. It specifies CSVELLLSTYNEQFF.

The chain joins TRBV12-3 or TRBV12-4 to TRBJ2-7, with D possibly being TRBD1 or TRBD2 (5 bases each). V shed 5 bases and J shed 1 base, with 12 bases lying between them. There are 14 residues in the CDR3. The CDR3 bases are TGTGCCAGCAGTCGCCGGGACGGTTCCTACGAGCAGTACTTC. This encodes CASSRRDGSYEQYF.

This chain uses TRBV6-5 with TRBJ1-6; D ambiguous. This CDR3 has 15 amino acids. In germline, CDR1 is MNHEY, CDR2 SVGAGI. V gave up 2 bases and J gave up 3 bases, with 8 bases separating them. CDR3 sequence reads: CASSYASDYNSPLHF. The CDR3 DNA follows: TGTGCCAGCAGTTACGCCAGCGACTATAATTCACCCCTCCACTTT.

At least ten counts were recorded for this clonotype. The chain recombines TRBV2 with TRBJ2-4; a weak D match, TRBD2 (7 bases). V gave up 5 bases and J gave up 1 base, with 15 bases separating them. This CDR3 region has 16 residues. Germline V gives CDR1 SNHLY, CDR2 FYNNEI. CDR3 residues: CASSRTGRGAKNIQYF. CDR3 coding DNA: TGTGCCAGCAGTCGTACAGGGAGGGGGGCCAAAAACATTCAGTACTTC.

This clonotype was observed a handful of times. The J gene is TRBJ2-1, the V gene TRBV29-1; 7 bases align to TRBD2. This CDR3 has 13 residues. Germline CDR1 SQVTM, CDR2 ANQGSEA. The CDR3 sequence is CTLWTSGSNEQFF. CDR3 in DNA: TGCACACTTTGGACTAGTGGGAGTAATGAGCAGTTCTTC.

This chain uses TRBV6-2 or TRBV6-3 with TRBJ2-1; TRBD1 or TRBD2 may be the D gene (5 bases each). Between the trimmed V and J ends, which lost 0 bases and 4 bases, there was a span of 16 bases. CDR1 and CDR2 from the germline V gene are MNHEY and SVGEGT. CDR3 size: 17 residues. CDR3 sequence: CASSYSAGTTLYNEQFF. Written as DNA, the CDR3 is TGTGCCAGCAGTTACTCCGCCGGGACCACACTTTACAATGAGCAGTTCTTC.

The genes are TRBV29-1 and TRBJ1-2; D remains ambiguous. The V and J ends lost 1 base and 5 bases respectively, with 11 bases between them. The CDR3 is 13 amino acids. Germline CDR1 reads SQVTM; CDR2 reads ANQGSEA. DNA of the CDR3: TGCAGCGTTGAAGCGCCGAGAGAATATGGCTACACCTTC. Its translation is CSVEAPREYGYTF.

Ten or more counts support this clonotype. As DNA, the CDR3 is TGCGCCAGCAGCCAAGCGACAGGGGGAGGGACCGGGGAGCTGTTTTTT. Its translation: CASSQATGGGTGELFF. V usage is TRBV4-3 and J usage is TRBJ2-2, with 9 bases aligning to TRBD1. With V trimmed by 1 base and J by 5 bases, 5 bases remained unmatched. Looked up from germline, CDR1 is LGHNA and CDR2 is YSLEER. This CDR3 contains 16 residues.

The chain has TRBV18 and TRBJ1-1; the D is unclear. Germline loops: CDR1 KGHSH, CDR2 LQKENI. CDR3 length: 14 residues. Trimming removed 2 bases at V and 3 bases at J, with 10 bases between. The CDR3 sequence is CASSPREAYTEAFF. The CDR3 region has the DNA TGTGCCAGCTCACCAAGGGAGGCGTACACTGAAGCTTTCTTT.

On this clonotype: Possible read error: a much larger clone is one base away. The chain is built from TRBV29-1 and TRBJ2-3; D is uncertain. V dropped 2 bases and J dropped 0 bases, with 12 bases sitting between them. Germline loops: CDR1 SQVTM, CDR2 ANQGSEA. CDR3 length equals 15 residues. This CDR3 is CSVESSPESTDTQYF. The CDR3 DNA reads as TGCAGCGTTGAATCATCTCCTGAAAGCACAGATACGCAGTATTTT.

This chain links TRBV6-5 with TRBJ2-7, with 10 bases lining up with TRBD1. This CDR3 comprises 16 residues. The germline gives CDR1 MNHEY, CDR2 SVGAGI. The V segment lost 4 bases and the J segment 3 bases; nucleotides outside the gene matches: 9. The CDR3 DNA reads TGTGCCAGCAGTTCGACAGGGGGCGCCGTCGTCTACGAGCAGTACTTC. Its translation is CASSSTGGAVVYEQYF.

This clonotype showed up just a few times. The chain joins TRBV20-1 to TRBJ2-2, with unresolved D. V was cut by 0 bases and J by 3 bases, with 5 bases left in between. Germline V CDR1 and CDR2: DFQATT, SNEGSKA (reference sequence). There are 13 residues in the CDR3. Here the CDR3 reads CSARERYTGELFF. In DNA form, the CDR3 reads TGCAGTGCTAGAGAACGGTACACCGGGGAGCTGTTTTTT.

This clonotype has at least ten counts. The V gene is TRBV16, the J gene TRBJ1-1; D ambiguous. CDR1 KGHSY and CDR2 FQNENV come from the germline V gene. This CDR3 has 12 amino acids. Trimming shortened V by 3 bases and J by 3 bases, and 5 bases separated the two germline ends. CDR3 nucleotide sequence: TGTGCCAGCAGCCAGGGCTACACTGAAGCTTTCTTT. It yields the protein CASSQGYTEAFF. Complete variable domain (other parts from reference TRBV16 and TRBJ1-1): GEEVAQTPKHLVRGEGQKAKLYCAPIKGHSYVFWYQQVLKNEFKFLISFQNENVFDETGMPKERFSAKCLPNSPCSLEIQATKLEDSAVYFCASSQGYTEAFFGQGTRLTVV.

The V and J genes are TRBV5-1 and TRBJ1-3; D is undetermined. This CDR3 comprises 15 residues. Trimming shortened V by 0 bases and J by 0 bases, and 7 bases separated the two germline ends. CDR1 and CDR2 from the germline V gene are SGHRS and YFSETQ. CDR3 coding DNA: TGCGCCAGCAGCTTGGATCTGAACTCTGGAAACACCATATATTTT. Translation: CASSLDLNSGNTIYF.

This clonotype was counted only a few times. This sequence joins TRBV20-1 and TRBJ2-2; D uncertain. V was trimmed by 6 bases and J by 2 bases, leaving 13 bases between them. Germline V gene data show CDR1 as DFQATT and CDR2 as SNEGSKA (reference sequence). CDR3 length: 14 amino acids. CDR3 residues: CSAIPSVNTGELFF. As DNA, the CDR3 is TGCAGTGCCATTCCCTCAGTAAACACCGGGGAGCTGTTTTTT.

This clonotype has a handful of counts. The chain recombines TRBV24-1 with TRBJ2-1, with 13 bases aligning to TRBD2. This CDR3 comprises 16 residues. V lost 4 bases and J lost 2; bases outside the gene matches: 1. Per the germline V gene, CDR1 is KGHDR and CDR2 is SFDVKD. The CDR3, as DNA: TGTGCCACCAGTGACGGACTAGCGGGAGCCTACAATGAGCAGTTCTTC. It yields the protein CATSDGLAGAYNEQFF.

The chain carries TRBV5-5 and TRBJ2-5; D uncertain. There are 14 residues in the CDR3. In germline, CDR1 is SGHKS, CDR2 YYEKEE (reference sequence). V lost 3 bases and J lost 0, with 9 bases in between. CDR3 sequence reads: CASSSAEDQETQYF. The CDR3 bases are TGTGCCAGCAGCTCCGCCGAGGACCAAGAGACCCAGTACTTC.

This clonotype has more than one count but fewer than ten. V usage is TRBV9 and J usage is TRBJ2-1; no clear D. This CDR3 is built from 14 residues. The V and J ends lost 0 bases and 1 base respectively, with 5 bases between them. Germline CDR1 is SGDLS and CDR2 is YYNGEE. The CDR3 loop reads CASSVGNSYNEQFF. The CDR3 DNA follows: TGTGCCAGCAGCGTAGGAAATTCCTACAATGAGCAGTTCTTC.

This clonotype came up a few times. The rearrangement uses TRBV20-1 and TRBJ2-6, with D unresolved. Germline CDR1 reads DFQATT; CDR2 reads SNEGSKA (reference sequence). The germline V and J ends were trimmed by 5 bases and 0 bases, with 2 bases remaining between them. The CDR3 runs to 12 residues. The DNA of the CDR3 is TGCAGTGCTCACTCTGGGGCCAACGTCCTGACTTTC. This codes for CSAHSGANVLTF.

Worth noting for this clonotype: Given a much more abundant clone one base away, this may be a read error. The CDR3 DNA reads TGCGCCAGCAGCCAAGTGAGCGGGGTTCTTTCCGAGCAGTACTTC. As protein: CASSQVSGVLSEQYF. The chain has TRBV4-1 and TRBJ2-7; 7 bases map to TRBD2. Losses at the gene ends were 1 base for V and 6 bases for J; bases not matched to a gene: 9. The CDR3 contains 15 residues. Germline CDR1 and CDR2: MGHRA and YSYEKL.

This chain joins TRBV4-1 and TRBJ1-5; D remains ambiguous. The CDR3 contains 14 residues. The ends were cut back, 1 base at V and 7 bases at J, with 11 bases in the middle. The V gene's germline CDR1 is MGHRA and CDR2 YSYEKL. CDR3 DNA: TGCGCCAGCAGCCAAGGGCAAGGGATGCAGCCCCAGCATTTT. Translation gives CASSQGQGMQPQHF.